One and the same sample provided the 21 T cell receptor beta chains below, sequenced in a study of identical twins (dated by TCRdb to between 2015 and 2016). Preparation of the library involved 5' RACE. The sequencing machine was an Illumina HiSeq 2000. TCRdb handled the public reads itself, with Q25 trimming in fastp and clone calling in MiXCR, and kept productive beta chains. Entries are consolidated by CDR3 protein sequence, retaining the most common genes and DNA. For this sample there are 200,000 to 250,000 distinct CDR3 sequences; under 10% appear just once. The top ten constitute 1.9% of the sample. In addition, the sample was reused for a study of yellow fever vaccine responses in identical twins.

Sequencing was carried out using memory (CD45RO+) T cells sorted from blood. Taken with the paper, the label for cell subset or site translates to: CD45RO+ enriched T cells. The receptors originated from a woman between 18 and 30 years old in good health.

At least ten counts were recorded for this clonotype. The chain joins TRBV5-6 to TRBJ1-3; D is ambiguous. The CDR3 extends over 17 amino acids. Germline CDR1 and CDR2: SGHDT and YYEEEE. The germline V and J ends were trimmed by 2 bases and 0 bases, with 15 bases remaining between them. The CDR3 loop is CASSLPSLASSGNTIYF. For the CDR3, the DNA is TGTGCCAGCAGCTTACCCAGCTTAGCCTCCTCTGGAAACACCATATATTTT.

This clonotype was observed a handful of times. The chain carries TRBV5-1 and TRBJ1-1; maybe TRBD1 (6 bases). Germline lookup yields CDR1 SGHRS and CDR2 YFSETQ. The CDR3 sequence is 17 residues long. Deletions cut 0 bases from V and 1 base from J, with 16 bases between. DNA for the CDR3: TGCGCCAGCAGCTTGGGAGGGGGAGCTAGAACGAACACTGAAGCTTTCTTT. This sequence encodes CASSLGGGARTNTEAFF.

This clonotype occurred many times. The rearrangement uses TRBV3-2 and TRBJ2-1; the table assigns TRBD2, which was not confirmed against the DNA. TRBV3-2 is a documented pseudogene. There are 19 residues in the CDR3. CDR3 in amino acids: CASSPLGLAGGSSYNEQFF. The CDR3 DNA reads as TGTGCCAGCAGCCCACTGGGACTAGCGGGGGGGAGCTCCTACAATGAGCAGTTCTTC.

The CDR3 region has the DNA TGTGCCAGCAGCCAAAGACAACAGGGGTTCTTTAACGAGGGAAATGAGCAGTTCTTC. Amino acid sequence: CASSQRQQGFFNEGNEQFF. The chain joins TRBV14 to TRBJ2-1; 7 bases match TRBD1. V dropped 2 bases and J dropped 7; count of bases not matched to a gene: 20. The CDR3 spans 19 residues. Germline V gene sequence: CDR1 SGHDN, CDR2 FVKESK.

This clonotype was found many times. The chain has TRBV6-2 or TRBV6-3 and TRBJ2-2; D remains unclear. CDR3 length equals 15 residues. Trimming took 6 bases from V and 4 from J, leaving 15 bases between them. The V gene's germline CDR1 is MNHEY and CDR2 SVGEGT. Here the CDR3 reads CASRNFQIGTGELFF. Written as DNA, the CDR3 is TGTGCCAGCAGGAACTTTCAAATAGGCACCGGGGAGCTGTTTTTT.

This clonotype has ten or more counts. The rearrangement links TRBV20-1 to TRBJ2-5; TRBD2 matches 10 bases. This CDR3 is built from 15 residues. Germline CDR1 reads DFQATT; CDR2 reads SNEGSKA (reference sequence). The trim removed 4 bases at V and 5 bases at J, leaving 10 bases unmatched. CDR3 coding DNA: TGCAGTGCTACCGGGACTAGCGACAAGGCGGAGACCCAGTACTTC. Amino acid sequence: CSATGTSDKAETQYF.

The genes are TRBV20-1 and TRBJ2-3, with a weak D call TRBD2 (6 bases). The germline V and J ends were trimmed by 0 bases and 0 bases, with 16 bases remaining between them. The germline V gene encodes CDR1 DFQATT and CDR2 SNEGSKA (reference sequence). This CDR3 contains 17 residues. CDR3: CSARERSRAGSTDTQYF. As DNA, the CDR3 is TGCAGTGCTAGAGAACGGTCCAGGGCGGGGAGCACAGATACGCAGTATTTT.

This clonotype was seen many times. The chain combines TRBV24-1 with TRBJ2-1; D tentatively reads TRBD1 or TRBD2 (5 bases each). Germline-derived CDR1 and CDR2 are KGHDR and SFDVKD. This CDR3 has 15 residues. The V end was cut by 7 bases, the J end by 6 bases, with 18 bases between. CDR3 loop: CATSGVAGSGNEQFF. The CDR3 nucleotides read TGTGCCACCAGCGGGGTGGCAGGGTCGGGCAATGAGCAGTTCTTC.

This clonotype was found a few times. The CDR3 DNA is TGTGCCAGCAGCAGGGGGAGTGTTGGCGATGAGCAGTTCTTC. Its translation is CASSRGSVGDEQFF. The chain carries TRBV7-9 and TRBJ2-1; possible D gene TRBD1, 6 bases. The germline gives CDR1 SEHNR, CDR2 FQNEAQ (reference sequence). V lost 5 bases, J lost 8 bases, and 16 bases lay in between. The CDR3 has 14 amino acids.

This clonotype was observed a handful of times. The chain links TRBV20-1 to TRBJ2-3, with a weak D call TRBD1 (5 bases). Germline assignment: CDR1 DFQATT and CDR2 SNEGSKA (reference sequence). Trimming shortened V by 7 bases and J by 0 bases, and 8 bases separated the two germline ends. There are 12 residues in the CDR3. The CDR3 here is CSGTGSTDTQYF. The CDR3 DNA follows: TGCAGTGGTACAGGAAGCACAGATACGCAGTATTTT.

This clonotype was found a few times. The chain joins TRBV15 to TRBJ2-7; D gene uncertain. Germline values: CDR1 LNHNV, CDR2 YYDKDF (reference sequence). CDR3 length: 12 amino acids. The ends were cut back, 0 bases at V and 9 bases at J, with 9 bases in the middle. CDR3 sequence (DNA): TGTGCCACCAGCAGAGATTTAGGTGGGCAGTACTTC. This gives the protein CATSRDLGGQYF.

The CDR3 loop is CSATVVRTGYEQYF. The CDR3 coding sequence is TGCAGTGCTACAGTGGTAAGGACCGGTTACGAGCAGTACTTC. The V and J genes are TRBV20-1 and TRBJ2-7; D call uncertain. V was cut by 4 bases and J by 4 bases, with 17 bases left in between. CDR3 length equals 14 residues. Germline CDR1 and CDR2: DFQATT and SNEGSKA (reference sequence).

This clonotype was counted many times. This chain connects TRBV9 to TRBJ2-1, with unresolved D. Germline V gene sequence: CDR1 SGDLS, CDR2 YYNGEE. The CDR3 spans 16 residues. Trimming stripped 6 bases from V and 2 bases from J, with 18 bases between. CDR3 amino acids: CASNPYSISAYNEQFF. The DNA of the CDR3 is TGTGCCAGCAACCCATACAGCATCTCGGCCTACAATGAGCAGTTCTTC.

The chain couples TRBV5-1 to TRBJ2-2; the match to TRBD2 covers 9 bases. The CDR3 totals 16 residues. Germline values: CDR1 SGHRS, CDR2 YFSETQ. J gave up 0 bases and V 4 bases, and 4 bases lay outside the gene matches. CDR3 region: CASSPRTSANTGELFF. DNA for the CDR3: TGCGCCAGCAGCCCTAGGACTAGCGCGAACACCGGGGAGCTGTTTTTT.

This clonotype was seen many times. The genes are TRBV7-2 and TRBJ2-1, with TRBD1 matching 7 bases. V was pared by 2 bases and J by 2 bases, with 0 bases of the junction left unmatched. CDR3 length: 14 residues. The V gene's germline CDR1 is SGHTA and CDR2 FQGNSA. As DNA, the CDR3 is TGTGCCAGCAGCTTACAGGGGGCCTACAATGAGCAGTTCTTC. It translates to CASSLQGAYNEQFF.

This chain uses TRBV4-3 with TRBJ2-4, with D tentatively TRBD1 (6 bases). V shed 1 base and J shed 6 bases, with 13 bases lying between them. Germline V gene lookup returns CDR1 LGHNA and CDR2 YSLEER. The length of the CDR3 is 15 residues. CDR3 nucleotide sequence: TGCGCCAGCAGCCAAGTTTCAGGGGCGGGAAACATTCAGTACTTC. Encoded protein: CASSQVSGAGNIQYF.

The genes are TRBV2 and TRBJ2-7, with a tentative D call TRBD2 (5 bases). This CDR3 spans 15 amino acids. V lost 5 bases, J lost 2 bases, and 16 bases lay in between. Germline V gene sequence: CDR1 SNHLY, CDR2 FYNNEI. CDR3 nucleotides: TGTGCCAGCAGTTTCCCCCCGACGGGAACCTACGAGCAGTACTTC. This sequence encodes CASSFPPTGTYEQYF. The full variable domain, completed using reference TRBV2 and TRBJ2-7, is EPEVTQTPSHQVTQMGQEVILRCVPISNHLYFYWYRQILGQKVEFLVSFYNNEISEKSEIFDDQFSVERPDGSNFTLKIRSTKLEDSAMYFCASSFPPTGTYEQYFGPGTRLTVT.

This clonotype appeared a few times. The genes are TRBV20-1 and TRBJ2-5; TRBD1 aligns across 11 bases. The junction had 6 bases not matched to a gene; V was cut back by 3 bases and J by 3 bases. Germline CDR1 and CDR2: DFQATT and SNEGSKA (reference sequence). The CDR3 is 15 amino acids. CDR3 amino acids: CSARSRTGGEETQYF. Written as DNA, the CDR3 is TGCAGTGCTAGGTCTAGGACAGGGGGCGAAGAGACCCAGTACTTC.

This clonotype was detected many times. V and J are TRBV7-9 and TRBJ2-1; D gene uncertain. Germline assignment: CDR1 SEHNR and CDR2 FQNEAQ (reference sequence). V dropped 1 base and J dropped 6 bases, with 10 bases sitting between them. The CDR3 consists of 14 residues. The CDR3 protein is CASSLVVQRNEQFF. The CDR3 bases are TGTGCCAGCAGCTTAGTGGTACAGCGCAATGAGCAGTTCTTC.

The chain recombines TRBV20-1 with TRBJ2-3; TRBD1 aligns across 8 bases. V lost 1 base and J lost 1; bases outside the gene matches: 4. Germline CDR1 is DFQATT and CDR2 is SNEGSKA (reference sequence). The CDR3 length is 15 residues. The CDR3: CSARVRDRRTDTQYF. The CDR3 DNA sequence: TGCAGTGCTAGAGTCCGGGACAGGCGCACAGATACGCAGTATTTT.

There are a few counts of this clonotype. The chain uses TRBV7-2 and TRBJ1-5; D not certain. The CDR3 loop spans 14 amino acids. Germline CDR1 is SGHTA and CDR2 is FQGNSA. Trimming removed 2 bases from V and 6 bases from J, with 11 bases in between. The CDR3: CASSLQASGQPQHF. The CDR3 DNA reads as TGTGCCAGCAGCTTACAAGCCTCGGGTCAGCCCCAGCATTTT.